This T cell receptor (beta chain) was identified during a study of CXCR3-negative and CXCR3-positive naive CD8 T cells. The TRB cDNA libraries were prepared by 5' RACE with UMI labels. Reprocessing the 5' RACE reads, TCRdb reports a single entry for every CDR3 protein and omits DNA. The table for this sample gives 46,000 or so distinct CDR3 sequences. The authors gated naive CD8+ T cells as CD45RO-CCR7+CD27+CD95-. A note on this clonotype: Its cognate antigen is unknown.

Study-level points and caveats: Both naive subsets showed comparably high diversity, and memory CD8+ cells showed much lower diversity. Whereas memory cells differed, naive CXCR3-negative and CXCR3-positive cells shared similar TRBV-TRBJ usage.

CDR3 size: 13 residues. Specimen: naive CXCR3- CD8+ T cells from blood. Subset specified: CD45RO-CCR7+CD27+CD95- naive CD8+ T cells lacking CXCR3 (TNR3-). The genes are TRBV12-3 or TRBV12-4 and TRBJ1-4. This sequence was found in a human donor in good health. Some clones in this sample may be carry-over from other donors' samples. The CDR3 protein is CATSYATNEKLFF.